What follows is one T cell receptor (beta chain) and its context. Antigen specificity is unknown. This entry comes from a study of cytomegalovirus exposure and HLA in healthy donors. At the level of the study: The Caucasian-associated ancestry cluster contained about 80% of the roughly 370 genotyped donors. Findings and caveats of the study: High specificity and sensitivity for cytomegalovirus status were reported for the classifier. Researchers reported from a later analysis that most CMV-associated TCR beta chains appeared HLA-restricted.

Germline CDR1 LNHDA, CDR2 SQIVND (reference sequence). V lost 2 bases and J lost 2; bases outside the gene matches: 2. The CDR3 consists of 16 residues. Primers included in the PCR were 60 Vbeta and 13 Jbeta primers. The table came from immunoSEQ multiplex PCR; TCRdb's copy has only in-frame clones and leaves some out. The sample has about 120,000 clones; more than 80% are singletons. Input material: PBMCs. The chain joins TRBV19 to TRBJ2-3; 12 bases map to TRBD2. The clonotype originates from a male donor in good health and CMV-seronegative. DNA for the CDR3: TGTGCCAGTAGTATACTAGCGGGGGGGATCACAGATACGCAGTATTTT. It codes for CASSILAGGITDTQYF.